Below are 15 T cell receptor beta chains sequenced from a single sample in a study of T cells after yellow fever vaccination. MiXCR, applied by TCRdb to the 5' RACE reads, yields one record per CDR3 protein. The table records roughly 340,000 distinct CDR3 sequences, more than 8.5% of them present only once. The source was PBMCs, collected on the day of the first yellow fever vaccination. The source of these receptors is a man in his late teens or twenties who received the YFV17D yellow fever vaccine.

The table lists this clonotype with a few counts. The V and J genes are TRBV6-4 and TRBJ2-1; tentative D call: TRBD2 (5 bases). This CDR3 is 14 amino acids long. Trimming took 0 bases from V and 9 from J, leaving 12 bases between them. The germline V gene encodes CDR1 MRHNA and CDR2 SNTAGT. The CDR3 loop reads CASSDSLASSEQFF. The CDR3 nucleotides are TGTGCCAGCAGTGACTCTCTGGCTAGCAGTGAGCAGTTCTTC.

This clonotype came up many times. This chain uses TRBV12-3 or TRBV12-4 with TRBJ2-1, with D maybe TRBD1 (5 bases). This CDR3 has 14 residues. V shed 2 bases and J shed 7 bases, with 12 bases lying between them. The CDR3, as DNA: TGTGCCAGCAGTTTACCCCAGGGTCGAAATGAGCAGTTCTTC. Protein: CASSLPQGRNEQFF.

In its sample, this clonotype was seen many times. This chain uses TRBV28 with TRBJ2-4; 7 bases are a match to TRBD1. CDR3 length equals 16 residues. CDR1 is MDHEN, CDR2 SYDVKM, per germline. J was trimmed by 0 bases and V by 5 bases; bases with no gene match: 7. CDR3 bases: TGTGCCAGCAGTATTTTCGGACAGGTAGCCAAAAACATTCAGTACTTC. Encoded protein: CASSIFGQVAKNIQYF.

This chain joins TRBV5-1 and TRBJ2-2; D is unclear. V shed 0 bases and J shed 6 bases, with 6 bases lying between them. The V gene's germline CDR1 is SGHRS and CDR2 YFSETQ. CDR3 size: 13 residues. The CDR3, as DNA: TGCGCCAGCAGCTTGGTAGGCGCCGGGGAGCTGTTTTTT. Its translation is CASSLVGAGELFF.

The chain carries TRBV4-2 and TRBJ2-1; D is perhaps TRBD2 (6 bases). Between the trimmed V and J ends, which lost 2 bases and 7 bases, there was a span of 15 bases. The germline gives CDR1 LGHNA, CDR2 YNFKEQ. CDR3 length equals 15 residues. CDR3 coding DNA: TGTGCCAGCAGCCAATCGCGGCGGGGTAGTAATGAGCAGTTCTTC. It is translated as CASSQSRRGSNEQFF.

The V gene is TRBV6-5, the J gene TRBJ1-1, with unresolved D. Trimming took 7 bases from V and 6 from J, leaving 9 bases between them. The CDR3 has 11 amino acids. CDR1 MNHEY and CDR2 SVGAGI come from the germline V gene. The CDR3 DNA reads TGTGCCAGCACCTCCTGGGCTGAAGCTTTCTTT. This codes for CASTSWAEAFF.

This clonotype was detected a few times. The chain couples TRBV2 to TRBJ2-5; D possibly uses TRBD1 or TRBD2 (5 bases each). Trimming shortened V by 9 bases and J by 1 base, and 15 bases separated the two germline ends. The CDR3 is 14 residues long. The germline gives CDR1 SNHLY, CDR2 FYNNEI. In DNA, the CDR3 is TGTGCCAGTCGCAGGGAGATCGGCCAAGAGACCCAGTACTTC. Protein sequence: CASRREIGQETQYF. The whole variable domain, remainder taken from reference TRBV2 and TRBJ2-5, is EPEVTQTPSHQVTQMGQEVILRCVPISNHLYFYWYRQILGQKVEFLVSFYNNEISEKSEIFDDQFSVERPDGSNFTLKIRSTKLEDSAMYFCASRREIGQETQYFGPGTRLLVL.

This clonotype was counted a few times. V and J are TRBV5-1 and TRBJ2-5, with 7 bases that match TRBD2. Germline lookup yields CDR1 SGHRS and CDR2 YFSETQ. This CDR3 spans 15 amino acids. J was trimmed by 2 bases and V by 2 bases; bases with no gene match: 6. The CDR3 DNA sequence: TGCGCCAGCAGCTTTCCGAATAGCGGGCAAGAGACCCAGTACTTC. Its translation: CASSFPNSGQETQYF.

This clonotype has a handful of counts. The chain couples TRBV6-1 to TRBJ2-7; the match to TRBD1 covers 8 bases. The junction had 9 bases not matched to a gene; V was cut back by 5 bases and J by 0 bases. The CDR3 loop spans 16 amino acids. Germline CDR1 MNHNS, CDR2 SASEGT. CDR3: CASSPTTGVSSYEQYF. CDR3 sequence (DNA): TGTGCCAGCAGTCCAACGACAGGGGTCAGCTCCTACGAGCAGTACTTC.

This chain joins TRBV4-1 and TRBJ1-5, with no clear D. Trimming took 6 bases from V and 4 from J, leaving 19 bases between them. The CDR3 totals 16 residues. The germline gives CDR1 MGHRA, CDR2 YSYEKL. The CDR3 DNA reads TGCGCCAGCAGTCATAGGACCGGGATGGAGAATCAGCCCCAGCATTTT. This encodes CASSHRTGMENQPQHF.

The chain has TRBV6-2 or TRBV6-3 and TRBJ1-5; 9 bases line up with TRBD1. CDR1 is MNHEY and CDR2 is SVGEGT in the germline V gene. V trimming: 6 bases; J trimming: 4 bases; junction bases outside the gene matches: 13. The CDR3 contains 17 residues. Here the CDR3 reads CASSDPGQGRLNQPQHF. CDR3 nucleotides: TGTGCCAGCAGCGACCCGGGACAGGGACGATTGAATCAGCCCCAGCATTTT.

This clonotype occurred a few times. V and J are TRBV5-1 and TRBJ1-2; perhaps TRBD1 as D (5 bases). V gave up 0 bases and J gave up 2 bases, with 14 bases separating them. The CDR3 is 16 amino acids. CDR1 is SGHRS and CDR2 is YFSETQ in the germline V gene. For the CDR3, the DNA is TGCGCCAGCAGCTTGGGGGGCAGAAACGTAAACTATGGCTACACCTTC. Its protein product is CASSLGGRNVNYGYTF.

J is TRBJ1-4 and V is TRBV12-3 or TRBV12-4; D is undetermined. The CDR3 extends over 16 amino acids. V dropped 5 bases and J dropped 4 bases, with 17 bases sitting between them. CDR3 sequence: CASSPAAGSLNEKLFF. The CDR3 region has the DNA TGTGCCAGCAGTCCGGCGGCCGGGTCCCTTAATGAAAAACTGTTTTTT.

In its sample, this clonotype was seen a few times. The chain uses TRBV7-3 and TRBJ2-2; a possible D gene is TRBD2 (5 bases). Germline CDR1 SGHTA, CDR2 FQGTGA. Trimming stripped 5 bases from V and 5 bases from J, with 15 bases between. CDR3 length: 15 residues. DNA of the CDR3: TGTGCCAGCAGCCCCTCACTAGGTTTTACCGGGGAGCTGTTTTTT. Its translation: CASSPSLGFTGELFF.

The chain recombines TRBV6-5 with TRBJ1-2; D might be TRBD1 (6 bases). Germline V gene sequence: CDR1 MNHEY, CDR2 SVGAGI. Trimming removed 2 bases at V and 7 bases at J, with 11 bases between. This CDR3 has 13 amino acids. The CDR3 region has the DNA TGTGCCAGCAGTTACACAGGGTCTGCTGGCTACACCTTC. It translates to CASSYTGSAGYTF.